One and the same sample provided the 17 T cell receptor beta chains below, sequenced in a study of T cell repertoires in cytomegalovirus infection. TCRdb recomputed calls from the reads with MiXCR, one row per CDR3 protein. The data show some 150,000 distinct CDR3 sequences, approximately 5.9% seen once. The sample consisted of PBMCs. The receptors were sampled from a human donor in good health (CMV status not recorded). Some clones in this sample may be carry-over from other donors' samples.

The chain has TRBV5-1 and TRBJ2-3; weak D call: TRBD1 (6 bases). The CDR3 spans 16 residues. The V end was cut by 3 bases, the J end by 2 bases, with 16 bases between. Germline CDR1 and CDR2: SGHRS and YFSETQ. As DNA, the CDR3 is TGCGCCAGCAGCTCATTCAGGGGTGGGGACACAGATACGCAGTATTTT. This gives the protein CASSSFRGGDTDTQYF.

This clonotype was recorded a few times. The V gene is TRBV11-1, the J gene TRBJ2-7; D remains ambiguous. Germline V CDR1 and CDR2: SGHAT, FQDESV (reference sequence). CDR3 length equals 12 residues. V lost 2 bases and J lost 2, with 4 bases in between. CDR3: CASSLRAYEQYF. The CDR3 nucleotides are TGTGCCAGCAGCTTACGAGCCTACGAGCAGTACTTC.

This clonotype was observed at least ten times. The rearrangement links TRBV10-3 to TRBJ2-3; TRBD1 matches at 9 bases. V was clipped by 10 bases and J by 0 bases; unmatched bases: 8. CDR3 size: 15 residues. Looked up from germline, CDR1 is ENHRY and CDR2 is SYGVKD. The CDR3 DNA is TGTGCCACTACGACAGGGGGAGTTAGCACAGATACGCAGTATTTT. This sequence encodes CATTTGGVSTDTQYF.

The sample holds many counts of this clonotype. The V and J genes are TRBV7-2 and TRBJ1-1; TRBD1 is a possible D gene (6 bases). The germline V gene has CDR1 SGHTA and CDR2 FQGNSA. V dropped 1 base and J dropped 4 bases, with 13 bases sitting between them. The CDR3 sequence is 15 residues long. The DNA of the CDR3 is TGTGCCAGCAGCTTAGGACTCAGGGGTGGCACTGAAGCTTTCTTT. Translated: CASSLGLRGGTEAFF. The full variable domain, with the rest looked up from reference TRBV7-2 and TRBJ1-1, is GAGVSQSPSNKVTEKGKDVELRCDPISGHTALYWYRQSLGQGLEFLIYFQGNSAPDKSGLPSDRFSAERTGGSVSTLTIQRTQQEDSAVYLCASSLGLRGGTEAFFGQGTRLTVV.

This clonotype was counted at least ten times. V and J are TRBV19 and TRBJ2-2; D is ambiguous. V lost 5 bases and J lost 1, with 8 bases in between. This CDR3 has 14 residues. Germline loops: CDR1 LNHDA, CDR2 SQIVND (reference sequence). DNA of the CDR3: TGTGCCAGTAGTCAATCGAGGAACACCGGGGAGCTGTTTTTT. Its translation is CASSQSRNTGELFF. The full variable domain, completed using reference TRBV19 and TRBJ2-2, is DGGITQSPKYLFRKEGQNVTLSCEQNLNHDAMYWYRQDPGQGLRLIYYSQIVNDFQKGDIAEGYSVSREKKESFPLTVTSAQKNPTAFYLCASSQSRNTGELFFGEGSRLTVL.

This clonotype was detected ten times or more. V is TRBV12-3 or TRBV12-4 and J is TRBJ1-5; 7 bases map to TRBD1. This CDR3 has 14 amino acids. The J segment lost 3 bases and the V segment lost 6 bases, leaving 5 bases of the junction unmatched. CDR3 sequence (DNA): TGTGCCAGCAGAACAGGGGTCTCCAATCAGCCCCAGCATTTT. This codes for CASRTGVSNQPQHF.

This clonotype was detected ten times or more. The rearrangement uses TRBV7-2 and TRBJ1-2; D unresolved. The V end lost 1 base, the J end lost 0 bases, and 9 bases lay between the germline ends. The CDR3 extends over 15 amino acids. Per germline, CDR1 SGHTA and CDR2 FQGNSA. The CDR3: CASSLGSGTNYGYTF. The DNA of the CDR3 is TGTGCCAGCAGCTTAGGATCCGGAACTAACTATGGCTACACCTTC.

This clonotype came up a few times. The chain employs TRBV11-2 and TRBJ1-6; TRBD1 aligns across 7 bases. Trimming at V came to 5 bases and at J to 11 bases, leaving 12 bases not matched to a gene. Germline V CDR1 and CDR2: SGHAT, FQNNGV. The CDR3 runs 15 residues. For the CDR3, the DNA is TGTGCCAGCAGCCCCTCAGGGGGGATGGGGGCACCCCTCCACTTT. Translating it yields CASSPSGGMGAPLHF.

As regards this clonotype: One base away lies a much larger clone, so this may be a sequencing read error. The rearrangement links TRBV13 to TRBJ2-7; possible D gene TRBD1, 6 bases. The CDR3 is made up of 15 amino acids. Germline assignment: CDR1 PRHDT and CDR2 FYEKMQ (reference sequence). CDR3 sequence reads: CASRYRERTSCEQYF. The CDR3 DNA reads as TGTGCCAGCAGGTACAGGGAAAGAACTTCCTGCGAGCAGTACTTC.

The chain employs TRBV19 and TRBJ1-4; unclear D gene. The V end was cut by 3 bases, the J end by 8 bases, with 13 bases between. The CDR3 totals 14 residues. Germline lookup yields CDR1 LNHDA and CDR2 SQIVND (reference sequence). CDR3 coding DNA: TGTGCCAGTAGTATTCGGGGTTTGGAAGAAAAACTGTTTTTT. It specifies CASSIRGLEEKLFF.

This clonotype was detected ten times or more. The chain links TRBV19 to TRBJ1-1; TRBD1 is a possible D gene (6 bases). Trimming cost V 0 bases and J 0 bases, with 14 bases left between them. Germline lookup yields CDR1 LNHDA and CDR2 SQIVND (reference sequence). This CDR3 spans 17 amino acids. This chain's CDR3 is CASSIDRGALMNTEAFF. CDR3 nucleotides: TGTGCCAGTAGTATAGACAGGGGCGCACTCATGAACACTGAAGCTTTCTTT.

The sample holds many counts of this clonotype. The V call is TRBV7-2, the J call TRBJ1-1, with D possibly being TRBD1 (5 bases). CDR3 size: 14 residues. With 3 bases removed from V and 2 bases from J, the gap between germline ends came to 10 bases. Germline loops: CDR1 SGHTA, CDR2 FQGNSA. This CDR3 is CASSFWGVNTEAFF. The CDR3 region has the DNA TGTGCCAGCAGCTTTTGGGGGGTCAACACTGAAGCTTTCTTT.

This clonotype was seen ten or more times. J is TRBJ2-2 and V is TRBV19; the match to TRBD1 covers 11 bases. CDR3 length: 14 residues. Germline V lookup: CDR1 LNHDA, CDR2 SQIVND (reference sequence). The junction had 7 bases not matched to a gene; V was cut back by 7 bases and J by 9 bases. This CDR3 is CASTSGQGARELFF. The CDR3 bases are TGTGCCAGTACCTCCGGACAGGGGGCCAGGGAGCTGTTTTTT.

The rearrangement joins TRBV6-2 or TRBV6-3 to TRBJ2-7; D is unresolved. The CDR3 is 13 amino acids. In germline, CDR1 is MNHEY, CDR2 SVGEGT. The V end lost 3 bases, the J end lost 5 bases, and 11 bases lay between the germline ends. CDR3 loop: CASSYSPPNEQYF. CDR3 DNA sequence: TGTGCCAGCAGTTATAGCCCCCCCAACGAGCAGTACTTC.

This clonotype was recorded many times. V is TRBV7-6 and J is TRBJ1-6, with D unresolved. Trimming shortened V by 0 bases and J by 8 bases, and 8 bases separated the two germline ends. Germline CDR1 SGHVS, CDR2 FNYEAQ. CDR3 size: 14 residues. The DNA for the CDR3 is TGTGCCAGCAGCTTAGCGCAGTTGGATTCACCCCTCCACTTT. Translated: CASSLAQLDSPLHF.

This clonotype was seen ten or more times. The rearrangement links TRBV6-8 to TRBJ2-1; D is perhaps TRBD2 (6 bases). The CDR3 totals 17 residues. The V and J ends lost 4 bases and 5 bases respectively, with 21 bases between them. The germline gives CDR1 MNHGY, CDR2 SAAAGT. The CDR3 reads CASSSPHESPGDNEQFF. CDR3 nucleotides: TGTGCCAGCAGTTCGCCACATGAGTCCCCGGGGGACAATGAGCAGTTCTTC.

Concerning this clonotype: A read error is possible here, since a much larger clone lies one base away. V usage is TRBV11-2 and J usage is TRBJ1-2, with D perhaps TRBD1 (5 bases). Per the germline V gene, CDR1 is SGHAT and CDR2 is FQNNGV. The CDR3 length is 14 residues. V lost 5 bases and J 3 bases, leaving 13 bases between the germline ends. CDR3 protein: CASSRDGLDYGYTF. CDR3 DNA sequence: TGTGCCAGCAGCCGGGACGGTTTGGACTATGGCTACACCTTC.